This is a list of T cell receptor beta chains from one sample in a study of blood T cell repertoires in COVID-19. Here immunoSEQ multiplex PCR was the method, and the copy in TCRdb shows in-frame clones only, minus some. Among about 18,000 clones listed, around 87% were seen once. Specimen: peripheral blood. These receptors all come from a man between 50 and 59 years old with active COVID-19. Each CDR3 is given with its conserved first and last residue. The order of the fields is V gene, D gene, clone size, J gene, CDR3 DNA, CDR3 protein. D genes are given only for firm matches. Only part of the rows carry a size: once, few, many, or a class if the clone is expanded.

V: TRBV3-1/TRBV3-2
D: .
size: .
J: TRBJ1-2
DNA: TGTGCCAGCAGCCAAGGGACTACTGGCTACACCTTC
CDR3: CASSQGTTGYTF

V: TRBV27
D: TRBD2
size: .
J: TRBJ2-1
DNA: TGTGCCAGCAGTTCACGGACTAGCGGGAGGGTTGAGCAGTTCTTC
CDR3: CASSSRTSGRVEQFF

V: TRBV5-4
D: TRBD1
size: .
J: TRBJ1-1
DNA: TGTGCCAGCAGCCTCCAGGGACAGACCAACACTGAAGCTTTCTTT
CDR3: CASSLQGQTNTEAFF

V: TRBV6-2/TRBV6-3
D: TRBD2
size: once
J: TRBJ2-7
DNA: TGTGCCAGCAGTTACTCAGTAGCGGGAGCCCACGAGCAGTACTTC
CDR3: CASSYSVAGAHEQYF

V: TRBV19
D: .
size: .
J: TRBJ1-2
DNA: TGTGCCAGTAGTATCCGGCCCCAACCGCGCAGGGAGGATGGCTACACCTTC
CDR3: CASSIRPQPRREDGYTF

V: TRBV5-4
D: TRBD2
size: few
J: TRBJ2-5
DNA: TGTGCCAGCAGCCCCGGACTAGCTCAAGAGACCCAGTACTTC
CDR3: CASSPGLAQETQYF

V: TRBV6-2/TRBV6-3
D: TRBD1
size: once
J: TRBJ2-7
DNA: TGTGCCAGCAGTTCCATGACAGGGGATTACGAGCAGTACTTC
CDR3: CASSSMTGDYEQYF

V: TRBV5-1
D: .
size: few
J: TRBJ1-5
DNA: TGCGCCAGCAGCTTCGGAGGGGATAATCAGCCCCAGCATTTT
CDR3: CASSFGGDNQPQHF

V: TRBV19
D: .
size: .
J: TRBJ1-1
DNA: TGTGCCAGTAGTATGGGAGCCCTAGGGAACACTGAAGCTTTCTTT
CDR3: CASSMGALGNTEAFF

V: TRBV6-1
D: .
size: .
J: TRBJ2-3
DNA: TGTGCCAGCAGTGAAGTCAGGAGGGGCGGAGATACGCAGTATTTT
CDR3: CASSEVRRGGDTQYF

V: TRBV7-2
D: TRBD2
size: .
J: TRBJ2-7
DNA: TGTGCCAGCAGCCGTAGCGGGGCCCACTCCTACGAGCAGTACTTC
CDR3: CASSRSGAHSYEQYF

V: TRBV27
D: TRBD2
size: .
J: TRBJ2-1
DNA: TGTGCCAGCAGCTATGGGACTAGCGGGAGTGATGAGCAGTTCTTC
CDR3: CASSYGTSGSDEQFF

V: TRBV12-3/TRBV12-4
D: TRBD1
size: .
J: TRBJ1-5
DNA: TGTGCCAGCGGACGGACAGGGAATCAGCCCCAGCATTTT
CDR3: CASGRTGNQPQHF

V: TRBV6-6
D: .
size: .
J: TRBJ2-1
DNA: TGTGCCAGCACTGGGAGGAGATCCTACAATGAGCAGTTCTTC
CDR3: CASTGRRSYNEQFF

V: TRBV30
D: TRBD2
size: .
J: TRBJ2-2
DNA: TGTGCCTGGACAAAGACTAGCGGGAGGGTAAGCGGGGAGCTGTTTTTT
CDR3: CAWTKTSGRVSGELFF

V: TRBV10-1
D: .
size: few
J: TRBJ1-2
DNA: TGCGCCAGCAGTGAATGGCGGCAATATGGCTACACCTTC
CDR3: CASSEWRQYGYTF

V: TRBV9
D: TRBD1
size: .
J: TRBJ2-5
DNA: TGTGCCAGCAGCACCCAGACAGGGGGAGAGACCCAGTACTTC
CDR3: CASSTQTGGETQYF

V: TRBV7-9
D: .
size: .
J: TRBJ2-5
DNA: TGTGCCAGCAGCTTAGTTGCGTGGAGCCAAGAGACCCAGTACTTC
CDR3: CASSLVAWSQETQYF

V: TRBV15
D: .
size: once
J: TRBJ2-1
DNA: TGTGCCACCAGCAGAGTGGCCAGTCTGGGCCACAATGAGCAGTTCTTC
CDR3: CATSRVASLGHNEQFF

V: TRBV7-3
D: TRBD2
size: .
J: TRBJ2-1
DNA: TGTGCCAGCAGCTCGCGGACTAGCGGTCCTTTCGGTGAGCAGTTCTTC
CDR3: CASSSRTSGPFGEQFF

V: TRBV25-1
D: TRBD1
size: .
J: TRBJ2-3
DNA: TGTGCCAGCAGTGAGCGACAGGGTCGGAGCACAGATACGCAGTATTTT
CDR3: CASSERQGRSTDTQYF

V: TRBV28
D: TRBD1
size: .
J: TRBJ2-7
DNA: TGTGCCAGCAGTTTATGGGACAGGGGACGCGAGCAGTACTTC
CDR3: CASSLWDRGREQYF

V: TRBV28
D: .
size: few
J: TRBJ2-7
DNA: TGTGCCAGCAGCACCGGACAACTCGTCTACGAGCAGTACTTC
CDR3: CASSTGQLVYEQYF

V: TRBV5-1
D: TRBD2
size: .
J: TRBJ2-1
DNA: TGCGCCAGCAGCCCTTCGACTAGCGGGAGCGACAATGAGCAGTTCTTC
CDR3: CASSPSTSGSDNEQFF

V: TRBV5-1
D: TRBD1
size: .
J: TRBJ2-5
DNA: TGCGCCAGCAGCTTGGGACAGGGAAGGGAGACCCAGTACTTC
CDR3: CASSLGQGRETQYF

V: TRBV28
D: TRBD1
size: .
J: TRBJ1-1
DNA: TGTGCCGGAGGGACAGGGGGCTCGTCGAGAACTGAAGCTTTCTTT
CDR3: CAGGTGGSSRTEAFF

V: TRBV7-2
D: TRBD2
size: .
J: TRBJ2-1
DNA: TGTGCCAGCAGCTTATTGACTAGCGGGAGCAATGAGCAGTTCTTC
CDR3: CASSLLTSGSNEQFF

V: TRBV6-2/TRBV6-3
D: TRBD2
size: .
J: TRBJ2-7
DNA: TGTGCCAGCAGTTACGGACTAGCGGGATACGAGCAGTACTTC
CDR3: CASSYGLAGYEQYF

V: TRBV29-1
D: .
size: once
J: TRBJ2-3
DNA: TGCAGCGTTGAGTCCGGGACTCCCCTGGCGGATACGCAGTATTTT
CDR3: CSVESGTPLADTQYF

V: TRBV5-1
D: .
size: few
J: TRBJ2-7
DNA: TGCGCCAGCAGCTTCGACAGGTGGAACGAGCAGTACTTC
CDR3: CASSFDRWNEQYF

V: TRBV27
D: TRBD1
size: .
J: TRBJ1-2
DNA: TGTGCCAGCAGTTTAATTGGGACAGGGGGCGCATATGGCTACACCTTC
CDR3: CASSLIGTGGAYGYTF

V: TRBV28
D: TRBD1
size: .
J: TRBJ1-4
DNA: TGTGCCAGCAGCCGGACCCCGGGACAGGTTAATGAAAAACTGTTTTTT
CDR3: CASSRTPGQVNEKLFF

V: TRBV13
D: TRBD2
size: few
J: TRBJ2-1
DNA: TGTGCCAGCAGCTTCGGGACTAGCGGGTACAATGAGCAGTTCTTC
CDR3: CASSFGTSGYNEQFF

V: TRBV19
D: .
size: .
J: TRBJ1-2
DNA: TGTGCCAGTACTATGGAAGTGATACCTTGGCCAGGCGATGGCTACACCTTC
CDR3: CASTMEVIPWPGDGYTF

V: TRBV9
D: TRBD2
size: .
J: TRBJ2-7
DNA: TGTGCCAGCAGCGTGGGTAGCGGGGGATCCTACGAGCAGTACTTC
CDR3: CASSVGSGGSYEQYF

V: TRBV9
D: .
size: .
J: TRBJ1-3
DNA: TGTGCCAGCAGCGAGAGGACAGACGGAAACACCATATATTTT
CDR3: CASSERTDGNTIYF

V: TRBV7-2
D: .
size: .
J: TRBJ2-6
DNA: TGTGCCAGCAGCTTTCCGGAGATTGGGGCCAACGTCCTGACTTTC
CDR3: CASSFPEIGANVLTF

V: TRBV6-6
D: .
size: .
J: TRBJ1-1
DNA: TGTGCCAGCAGTGACGGGGGACGTATGAACACTGAAGCTTTCTTT
CDR3: CASSDGGRMNTEAFF

V: TRBV4-1
D: .
size: few
J: TRBJ2-1
DNA: TGCGCCAGCAGCCAAGATCCCCCGACTAGTATACGCAATGAGCAGTTCTTC
CDR3: CASSQDPPTSIRNEQFF

V: TRBV2
D: .
size: .
J: TRBJ1-6
DNA: TGTGCCAGCGGGATGTCTGACGGGGATAATTCACCCCTCCACTTT
CDR3: CASGMSDGDNSPLHF

V: TRBV5-1
D: TRBD1
size: .
J: TRBJ1-5
DNA: TGCGCCAGCAGCTCGACAGGGGTGATTAGCAATCAGCCCCAGCATTTT
CDR3: CASSSTGVISNQPQHF

V: TRBV7-2
D: TRBD2
size: .
J: TRBJ2-3
DNA: TGTGCCAGCAGCTTTCGGGGGGTGGGCCCAGATACGCAGTATTTT
CDR3: CASSFRGVGPDTQYF

V: TRBV29-1
D: .
size: .
J: TRBJ2-1
DNA: TGCAGCGTTTTCCCAGGGGCCCACAATGAGCAGTTCTTC
CDR3: CSVFPGAHNEQFF

V: TRBV7-7
D: .
size: .
J: TRBJ2-5
DNA: TGTGCTAGCAGCCCGGGGACTTTTGAAGCGGAGACCCAGTACTTC
CDR3: CASSPGTFEAETQYF